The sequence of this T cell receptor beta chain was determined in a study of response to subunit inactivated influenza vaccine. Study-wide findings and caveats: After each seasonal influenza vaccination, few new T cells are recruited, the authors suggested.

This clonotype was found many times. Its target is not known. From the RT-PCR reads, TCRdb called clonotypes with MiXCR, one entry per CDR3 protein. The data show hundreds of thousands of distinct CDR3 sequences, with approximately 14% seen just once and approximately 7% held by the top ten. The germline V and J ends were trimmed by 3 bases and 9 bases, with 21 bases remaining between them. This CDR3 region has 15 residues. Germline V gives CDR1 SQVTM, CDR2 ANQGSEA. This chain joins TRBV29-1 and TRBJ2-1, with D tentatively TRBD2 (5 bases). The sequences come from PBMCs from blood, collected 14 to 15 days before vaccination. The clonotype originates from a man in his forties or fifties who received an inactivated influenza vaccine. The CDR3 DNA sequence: TGCAGCGTTGACTCCAGGAGGTCGTCGAATCCTGAGCAGTTCTTC. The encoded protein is CSVDSRRSSNPEQFF.